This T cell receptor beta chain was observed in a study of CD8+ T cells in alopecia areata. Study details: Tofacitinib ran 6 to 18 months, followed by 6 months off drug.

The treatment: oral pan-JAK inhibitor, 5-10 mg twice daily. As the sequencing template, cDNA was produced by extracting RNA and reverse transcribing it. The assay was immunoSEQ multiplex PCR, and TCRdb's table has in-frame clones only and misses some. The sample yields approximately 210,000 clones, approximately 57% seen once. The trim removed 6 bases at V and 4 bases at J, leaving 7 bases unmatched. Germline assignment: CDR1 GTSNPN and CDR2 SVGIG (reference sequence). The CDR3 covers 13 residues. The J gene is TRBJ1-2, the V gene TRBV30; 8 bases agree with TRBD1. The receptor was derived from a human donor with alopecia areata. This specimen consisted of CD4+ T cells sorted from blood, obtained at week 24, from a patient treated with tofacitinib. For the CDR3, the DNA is TGTGCCTGCACGGGACAGGTAGTCTATGGCTACACCTTC. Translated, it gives CACTGQVVYGYTF.